This T cell receptor beta chain emerged from a study of vaccination and CD4 T cells after COVID-19. The wider study: Post-vaccine sample collection happened at a median of roughly 72 days after dose two, ranging 14 to 241. Stimuli were overlapping spike peptide pools of SARS-CoV-2 and three common cold coronaviruses (HCoV-NL63, HCoV-OC43, HCoV-229E). Study results and caveats: Counts of SARS-CoV-2-reactive clonotypes had a median that went from around 19 to 38, a nonsignificant change.

The treatment: approximately 9-day PBMC culture with coronavirus spike peptide pools or control peptides (ViraFEST assay). ViraFEST grew antigen-specific T cells using peptide pools, then sequenced TCRs. Trimming took 3 bases from V and 7 from J, leaving 10 bases between them. This CDR3 comprises 12 residues. CDR1 DFQATT and CDR2 SNEGSKA come from the germline V gene (reference sequence). With the Oncomine TCR Beta short-read assay, DNA from cultured CD4+ T cells was sequenced. MiXCR, applied by TCRdb to the PCR reads, yields one record per CDR3 protein. The table includes roughly 15,000 distinct CDR3 sequences, roughly 50% detected once. This clonotype has a handful of counts. Its antigen is not known.

The sample taken for sequencing was CD4+ T cells from blood, cultured in vitro. This TCR was recovered from a human donor who had recovered from COVID-19. The chain recombines TRBV20-1 with TRBJ2-4; maybe TRBD1 (6 bases). The CDR3 protein is CSARRGMNIQYF. The CDR3 region has the DNA TGCAGTGCTAGGAGGGGGATGAACATTCAGTACTTC.